The 18 T cell receptor beta chains given below trace back to one sample, sequenced in a study of neurological immune-mediated disorders. TCRdb itself ran the 5' RACE reads through MiXCR, one entry per CDR3 protein. The sample holds 14,000 or so distinct CDR3 sequences, less than 15% seen once. The sequencing input was CD8+ T cells from blood. The receptors here all came from a female donor with HTLV-1-associated myelopathy (HAM/TSP).

This rearrangement joins TRBV6-1 to TRBJ1-4; D not certain. This CDR3 contains 15 residues. The V gene's germline CDR1 is MNHNS and CDR2 SASEGT. V was pared by 1 base and J by 0 bases, with 6 bases between. The CDR3 DNA is TGTGCCAGCAGTGAAGACAGCTCAACTAATGAAAAACTGTTTTTT. Translating gives CASSEDSSTNEKLFF.

This clonotype was counted many times. V usage is TRBV29-1 and J usage is TRBJ2-1; 10 bases are a match to TRBD2. The germline V gene encodes CDR1 SQVTM and CDR2 ANQGSEA. The CDR3 loop spans 13 amino acids. This CDR3 is CTTASGGENEQFF. The CDR3 bases are TGCACCACAGCCAGCGGGGGGGAAAATGAGCAGTTCTTC.

This clonotype was found many times. The V call is TRBV21-1, the J call TRBJ2-2; the D call in the table, TRBD1, was not verified against the DNA. TRBV21-1 is a documented pseudogene. The CDR3 has 15 residues. The CDR3 loop reads CASPTGGWRTGELFF. In DNA form, the CDR3 reads TGTGCCAGCCCAACGGGGGGCTGGCGCACCGGGGAGCTGTTTTTT.

This clonotype showed up many times. The J gene is TRBJ2-1, the V gene TRBV27; 9 nucleotides align to TRBD2. The CDR3 spans 18 residues. Unmatched junction bases numbered 13, after V lost 5 bases and J lost 2 bases. The germline CDR1 and CDR2 sequences are MNHEY and SMNVEV (reference sequence). The CDR3 here is CASSPIGVAGVPYNEQFF. As DNA, the CDR3 is TGTGCCAGCAGTCCGATAGGTGTAGCGGGAGTGCCCTACAATGAGCAGTTCTTC.

Relative to its sample, this clonotype is medium-sized. The chain couples TRBV27 to TRBJ2-7; D remains ambiguous. Germline assignment: CDR1 MNHEY and CDR2 SMNVEV (reference sequence). V was cut by 5 bases and J by 2 bases, with 16 bases left in between. This CDR3 spans 15 amino acids. The CDR3 region is CASSPSWRGAYEQYF. In nucleotides, the CDR3 is TGTGCCAGCAGTCCCTCTTGGCGAGGTGCCTACGAGCAGTACTTC.

This clonotype was recorded many times. The rearrangement links TRBV7-8 to TRBJ2-7, with 16 positions matching TRBD2. Trimming removed 5 bases from V and 7 bases from J; junction bases left unmatched: 5. This CDR3 is 15 amino acids long. Germline V gene data show CDR1 as SGHVS and CDR2 as FQNEAQ. CDR3: CASSQGLAGGGEQYF. Here the CDR3 DNA reads TGTGCCAGCAGCCAGGGACTAGCGGGAGGGGGGGAGCAGTACTTC.

The table lists this clonotype with many counts. The chain carries TRBV20-1 and TRBJ2-7; 12 bases match TRBD2. From germline, CDR1 is DFQATT and CDR2 SNEGSKA (reference sequence). The J segment lost 7 bases and the V segment lost 5 bases, leaving 6 bases of the junction unmatched. The CDR3 sequence is 13 residues long. The CDR3 coding sequence is TGCAGTGCTCTAGGACTAGCGGGGCGGGAGCAGTACTTC. Encoded protein: CSALGLAGREQYF.

This clonotype was detected many times. The rearrangement links TRBV29-1 to TRBJ2-7, with D maybe TRBD1 (6 bases). The V gene lost 4 bases and the J gene lost 5 bases, with 12 bases spanning the gap. The CDR3 runs 12 residues. Germline V lookup: CDR1 SQVTM, CDR2 ANQGSEA. CDR3 amino acids: CSVVWWTDEQYF. The CDR3 nucleotides read TGCAGCGTTGTCTGGTGGACAGACGAGCAGTACTTC.

This clonotype appeared many times. The rearrangement joins TRBV6-5 to TRBJ2-3, with TRBD2 as a possible D gene (5 bases). The CDR3 spans 13 residues. CDR1 is MNHEY and CDR2 is SVGAGI in the germline V gene. Trimming pared 5 bases from V and 6 bases from J, leaving 12 bases between. In nucleotides, the CDR3 is TGTGCCAGCAGTAATCAGGACTGGGATACGCAGTATTTT. As protein: CASSNQDWDTQYF.

At least ten counts were recorded for this clonotype. The chain couples TRBV25-1 to TRBJ2-7, with D possibly TRBD2 on 7 matching bases. Germline CDR1 MGHDK, CDR2 SYGVNS. Trimming pared 6 bases from V and 10 bases from J, leaving 19 bases between. The CDR3 spans 13 residues. The CDR3 coding sequence is TGTGCCAGCAGCGGAGGACGGGGGGCCTTTCAGTACTTC. This codes for CASSGGRGAFQYF.

The chain uses TRBV7-9 and TRBJ2-7; D uncertain. With 5 bases removed from V and 0 bases from J, the gap between germline ends came to 20 bases. The V gene's germline CDR1 is SEHNR and CDR2 FQNEAQ (reference sequence). This CDR3 region has 17 residues. In DNA, the CDR3 is TGTGCCAGCAGCCCCCCGTGGGTAGTGCTAAGCTCCTACGAGCAGTACTTC. It translates to CASSPPWVVLSSYEQYF.

About this clonotype itself: At one of its ends the junction is not consistent with the germline gene, which may arise from a read error. The chain links TRBV4-1 to TRBJ2-3; D uncertain. CDR3 size: 15 residues. Germline V gives CDR1 MGHRA, CDR2 YSYEKL. This CDR3 is CASSPRETSTDTQYF. For the CDR3, the DNA is TGCGCTAGCAGCCCGCGAGAAACTAGCACAGATACGCAGTATTTT.

There are many counts of this clonotype. This chain joins TRBV6-4 and TRBJ2-3, with D possibly being TRBD2 (6 bases). Trimming shortened V by 3 bases and J by 4 bases, and 11 bases separated the two germline ends. The CDR3 spans 14 residues. Germline lookup yields CDR1 MRHNA and CDR2 SNTAGT. This chain's CDR3 is CASSDKGEADTQYF. The CDR3 coding sequence is TGTGCCAGCAGTGATAAAGGGGAGGCAGATACGCAGTATTTT.

The sample holds many counts of this clonotype. V gene TRBV2 combines with J gene TRBJ1-5; TRBD1 might be the D (5 bases). The length of the CDR3 is 17 residues. Trimming pared 4 bases from V and 2 bases from J, leaving 18 bases between. The germline CDR1 and CDR2 sequences are SNHLY and FYNNEI. This CDR3 is CASSGEGGFRGNQPQHF. In DNA form, the CDR3 reads TGTGCCAGCAGTGGAGAAGGCGGATTCAGGGGCAATCAGCCCCAGCATTTT.

This clonotype has ten or more counts. The V gene is TRBV5-1, the J gene TRBJ2-3, with D perhaps being TRBD1 or TRBD2 (6 bases each). V was clipped by 6 bases and J by 3 bases, with 20 bases between them. CDR1 is SGHRS, CDR2 YFSETQ, per germline. This CDR3 has 16 residues. Here the CDR3 reads CASTPEGGGRTDTQYF. CDR3 sequence (DNA): TGCGCCAGCACCCCGGAGGGGGGCGGCAGGACAGATACGCAGTATTTT.

This clonotype has at least ten counts. The chain links TRBV29-1 to TRBJ2-1, with 11 bases matching TRBD2. The germline gives CDR1 SQVTM, CDR2 ANQGSEA. J was trimmed by 8 bases and V by 8 bases; bases with no gene match: 11. The CDR3 is 14 residues long. The CDR3 sequence is CSILAGGAGDEQFF. CDR3 DNA: TGCAGCATTTTAGCGGGAGGGGCCGGGGATGAGCAGTTCTTC.

This clonotype has ten or more counts. This chain uses TRBV5-1 with TRBJ2-5; 9 positions match TRBD2. The V gene's germline CDR1 is SGHRS and CDR2 YFSETQ. V shed 1 base, J shed 4 bases, and the junction held 8 bases outside the gene matches. CDR3 size: 16 residues. The CDR3 region is CASSLPPVAGAETQYF. Here the CDR3 DNA reads TGCGCCAGCAGCTTGCCCCCCGTAGCGGGAGCAGAGACCCAGTACTTC.

At least ten counts were recorded for this clonotype. This sequence joins TRBV4-1 and TRBJ2-7; D unclear. This CDR3 has 16 residues. Germline lookup yields CDR1 MGHRA and CDR2 YSYEKL. Trimming removed 0 bases from V and 6 bases from J, with 18 bases in between. DNA of the CDR3: TGCGCCAGCAGCCAAGATCCAGGCCGCGGCTCCCGCGAGCAGTACTTC. Translation gives CASSQDPGRGSREQYF.